Shown below are 28 T cell receptor beta chains from a single sample sequenced in a study of response to subunit inactivated influenza vaccine. MiXCR was run by TCRdb on the RT-PCR reads, yielding one entry per CDR3 protein. The sample includes 500,000 to 600,000 distinct CDR3 sequences, 10% to 15% of them seen just once. Sequences were derived from PBMCs from blood, sampled 40 to 50 days after vaccination. These receptors came from a man aged 45-60 years who received an inactivated influenza vaccine.

This chain joins TRBV20-1 and TRBJ2-5; 7 bases are a match to TRBD1. Germline CDR1 is DFQATT and CDR2 is SNEGSKA (reference sequence). The CDR3 sequence is 13 residues long. The V and J ends lost 6 bases and 7 bases, in that order; junction bases with no gene match: 11. DNA for the CDR3: TGCAGTGCCATCACCGGGACAGCCGGGACCCAGTACTTC. This gives the protein CSAITGTAGTQYF.

The chain uses TRBV6-5 and TRBJ1-4; D is possibly TRBD1 (5 bases). The CDR3 contains 14 residues. CDR1 MNHEY and CDR2 SVGAGI come from the germline V gene. Deletions cut 3 bases from V and 4 bases from J, with 9 bases between. CDR3 amino acids: CASSYGGFNEKLFF. CDR3 DNA: TGTGCCAGCAGTTATGGGGGGTTTAATGAAAAACTGTTTTTT.

The chain links TRBV6-5 to TRBJ2-6; 10 nucleotides match TRBD1. The trim removed 1 base at V and 4 bases at J, leaving 7 bases unmatched. Germline V gene sequence: CDR1 MNHEY, CDR2 SVGAGI. This CDR3 is 18 amino acids long. In DNA form, the CDR3 reads TGTGCCAGCAGTTACTTACGGGGGACAGGGGCCGGGGCCAACGTCCTGACTTTC. It codes for CASSYLRGTGAGANVLTF.

This clonotype was found many times. V usage is TRBV12-3 or TRBV12-4 and J usage is TRBJ1-2; a possible D gene is TRBD1 (5 bases). The CDR3 has 16 residues. V lost 5 bases to trimming and J lost 3 bases, with 19 bases between them. CDR3 DNA sequence: TGTGCCAGCAGTCCGTACGGGGGGACGGGAGACTATGGCTACACCTTC. It specifies CASSPYGGTGDYGYTF.

In its sample, this clonotype was seen many times. V gene TRBV12-3 or TRBV12-4 combines with J gene TRBJ1-5, with D unclear. The CDR3 runs 13 residues. The V and J ends lost 4 bases and 2 bases respectively, with 6 bases between them. CDR3 protein: CASSWGGNQPQHF. The CDR3 DNA follows: TGTGCCAGCAGTTGGGGAGGCAATCAGCCCCAGCATTTT.

As concerns this clonotype: This sequence may be a read error, since a much larger clone differs from it by one base. This chain joins TRBV12-3 or TRBV12-4 and TRBJ2-7; 8 bases line up with TRBD1. The J segment lost 5 bases and the V segment lost 8 bases, leaving 5 bases of the junction unmatched. CDR3 length equals 12 residues. CDR3 in amino acids: CASGQGGDEQYF. The CDR3 nucleotides are TGTGCCAGCGGACAGGGTGGCGACGAGCAGTACTTC.

In its sample, this clonotype was seen a few times. The chain has TRBV20-1 and TRBJ2-3; the match to TRBD2 covers 8 bases. V was clipped by 6 bases and J by 4 bases; unmatched bases: 6. CDR3 length: 13 amino acids. Germline values: CDR1 DFQATT, CDR2 SNEGSKA (reference sequence). The CDR3 spells CSAIAGLADTQYF. The CDR3 bases are TGCAGTGCCATAGCGGGGCTTGCAGATACGCAGTATTTT.

The chain is built from TRBV20-1 and TRBJ2-7; D uncertain. The ends were cut back, 0 bases at V and 5 bases at J, with 20 bases in the middle. Germline CDR1 reads DFQATT; CDR2 reads SNEGSKA (reference sequence). This CDR3 spans 16 amino acids. This chain's CDR3 is CSARDGFRTAKNEQYF. CDR3 DNA: TGCAGTGCTAGAGATGGTTTCCGTACAGCTAAGAACGAGCAGTACTTC.

A remark on this clonotype: The junction departs from germline at one end; a sequencing error may be responsible. This chain connects TRBV2 to TRBJ2-5; no firm D call. This CDR3 region has 14 residues. Germline V gene lookup returns CDR1 SNHLY and CDR2 FYNNEI. CDR3 in amino acids: CSSSEEPLGETQYF. In DNA, the CDR3 is TGTTCCAGCAGTGAAGAACCCCTCGGGGAGACCCAGTACTTC.

The gene calls are TRBV10-3 and TRBJ2-1; 8 bases line up with TRBD1. CDR1 and CDR2 from the germline V gene are ENHRY and SYGVKD. The CDR3 contains 12 residues. V dropped 6 bases and J dropped 5; count of bases not matched to a gene: 0. The CDR3 DNA is TGTGCCATCAGGACAGGGGACAATGAGCAGTTCTTC. Its protein is CAIRTGDNEQFF.

CDR3 loop: CSPKIGRHEQFF. In nucleotides, the CDR3 is TGCAGTCCGAAGATAGGGCGACATGAGCAGTTCTTC. This chain joins TRBV20-1 and TRBJ2-1; D call uncertain. Trimming stripped 8 bases from V and 8 bases from J, with 16 bases between. CDR3 length equals 12 residues. The V gene's germline CDR1 is DFQATT and CDR2 SNEGSKA (reference sequence).

The rearrangement joins TRBV5-1 to TRBJ2-2; 8 bases map to TRBD1. V lost 7 bases, J lost 0 bases, and 17 bases stayed unmatched. CDR1 and CDR2 (germline): SGHRS, YFSETQ. CDR3 size: 19 residues. The CDR3 sequence: CASSGTGAFLTANTGELFF. In nucleotides, the CDR3 is TGCGCCAGCTCCGGGACAGGTGCTTTCCTCACCGCGAACACCGGGGAGCTGTTTTTT.

The rearrangement uses TRBV7-2 and TRBJ2-7; 11 nucleotides line up with TRBD1. The V gene's germline CDR1 is SGHTA and CDR2 FQGNSA. There are 15 residues in the CDR3. The V gene end was trimmed by 5 bases and the J gene end by 2 bases; junction bases not matched to a gene: 5. CDR3 sequence: CASSGTGGSTYEQYF. As DNA, the CDR3 is TGTGCCAGCAGCGGGACAGGGGGTTCCACCTACGAGCAGTACTTC.

This clonotype has at least ten counts. The chain recombines TRBV4-2 with TRBJ2-5, with TRBD1 as a possible D gene (6 bases). Germline V CDR1 and CDR2: LGHNA, YNFKEQ. The CDR3 is made up of 14 amino acids. V lost 1 base and J 0 bases, leaving 6 bases between the germline ends. CDR3 DNA: TGTGCCAGCAGCCAAGGGGACAACCAAGAGACCCAGTACTTC. It is translated as CASSQGDNQETQYF.

In its sample, this clonotype was seen a few times. The genes are TRBV4-2 and TRBJ2-1; 8 positions match TRBD2. V gave up 4 bases and J gave up 0 bases; unmatched junction bases: 5. The CDR3 runs to 16 residues. Germline V CDR1 and CDR2: LGHNA, YNFKEQ. CDR3 coding DNA: TGTGCCAGCAGCCTTTGGCTAGCGGGCTCCTACAATGAGCAGTTCTTC. Protein sequence: CASSLWLAGSYNEQFF.

This clonotype has only a few counts. The rearrangement uses TRBV9 and TRBJ2-3; 9 nucleotides match TRBD1. The CDR3 extends over 15 amino acids. Looked up from germline, CDR1 is SGDLS and CDR2 is YYNGEE. V shed 0 bases and J 4 bases; nucleotides not matched to a gene: 3. The CDR3 loop reads CASSVAGQGSDTQYF. CDR3 DNA sequence: TGTGCCAGCAGCGTAGCGGGACAGGGCTCAGATACGCAGTATTTT.

V gene TRBV11-2 combines with J gene TRBJ2-3, with D possibly TRBD1 on 7 matching bases. CDR1 is SGHAT and CDR2 is FQNNGV in the germline V gene. V lost 5 bases and J 3 bases, leaving 18 bases between the germline ends. The length of the CDR3 is 16 residues. The CDR3 sequence: CASSPIRGTATDTQYF. The CDR3 DNA is TGTGCCAGCAGCCCAATTCGGGGGACAGCTACAGATACGCAGTATTTT. The full variable domain, with the rest looked up from reference TRBV11-2 and TRBJ2-3, is EAGVAQSPRYKIIEKRQSVAFWCNPISGHATLYWYQQILGQGPKLLIQFQNNGVVDDSQLPKDRFSAERLKGVDSTLKIQPAKLEDSAVYLCASSPIRGTATDTQYFGPGTRLTVL.

This clonotype was recorded a few times. The chain has TRBV20-1 and TRBJ2-1; no clear D. Germline assignment: CDR1 DFQATT and CDR2 SNEGSKA (reference sequence). The ends were cut back, 6 bases at V and 4 bases at J, with 7 bases in the middle. The CDR3 sequence is 11 residues long. CDR3 sequence reads: CSAHKYNEQFF. The CDR3 DNA sequence: TGCAGTGCCCACAAATACAATGAGCAGTTCTTC.

In its sample, this clonotype was seen many times. The chain links TRBV27 to TRBJ2-7; 10 bases match TRBD1. Germline V CDR1 and CDR2: MNHEY, SMNVEV (reference sequence). V lost 7 bases to trimming and J lost 7 bases; unmatched junction nucleotides: 13. The CDR3 extends over 15 amino acids. The CDR3 sequence: CASMEYGTGAKEQYF. CDR3 in DNA: TGTGCCAGCATGGAGTACGGGACAGGGGCAAAAGAGCAGTACTTC.

This clonotype has a handful of counts. This sequence joins TRBV11-2 and TRBJ2-5; D uncertain. V shed 5 bases and J shed 2 bases, with 15 bases lying between them. CDR1 and CDR2 from the germline V gene are SGHAT and FQNNGV. This CDR3 is 15 amino acids long. In DNA form, the CDR3 reads TGTGCCAGCAGCCACGCCGCGAGCCGTCAAGAGACCCAGTACTTC. Translation gives CASSHAASRQETQYF. Supplemented by reference TRBV11-2 and TRBJ2-5, the full variable domain reads EAGVAQSPRYKIIEKRQSVAFWCNPISGHATLYWYQQILGQGPKLLIQFQNNGVVDDSQLPKDRFSAERLKGVDSTLKIQPAKLEDSAVYLCASSHAASRQETQYFGPGTRLLVL.

This clonotype was observed a handful of times. The rearrangement links TRBV5-1 to TRBJ2-7; 8 bases are a match to TRBD1. V shed 2 bases, J shed 2 bases, and the junction held 3 bases outside the gene matches. Germline V gene sequence: CDR1 SGHRS, CDR2 YFSETQ. The CDR3 runs to 14 residues. This chain's CDR3 is CASSFETGAYEQYF. CDR3 DNA sequence: TGCGCCAGCAGCTTCGAGACAGGGGCCTACGAGCAGTACTTC.

This clonotype was seen ten or more times. This sequence joins TRBV5-1 and TRBJ2-1; D is possibly TRBD1 (6 bases). This CDR3 is built from 13 residues. Germline values: CDR1 SGHRS, CDR2 YFSETQ. Trimming left V 5 bases short and J 0 bases short, with 6 bases between. The CDR3, as DNA: TGCGCCAGCAGGGACAGCTCCTACAATGAGCAGTTCTTC. It specifies CASRDSSYNEQFF.

The CDR3: CASSDRAGLYNEQFF. DNA for the CDR3: TGTGCCAGCAGTGACCGGGCGGGGCTCTACAATGAGCAGTTCTTC. This chain uses TRBV25-1 with TRBJ2-1; D may be TRBD2 (6 bases). Germline CDR1 is MGHDK and CDR2 is SYGVNS. The CDR3 extends over 15 amino acids. The germline V and J ends were trimmed by 3 bases and 3 bases, with 12 bases remaining between them. The whole variable domain, filled in from reference TRBV25-1 and TRBJ2-1, reads EADIYQTPRYLVIGTGKKITLECSQTMGHDKMYWYQQDPGMELHLIHYSYGVNSTEKGDLSSESTVSRIRTEHFPLTLESARPSHTSQYLCASSDRAGLYNEQFFGPGTRLTVL.

This clonotype was seen many times. The rearrangement uses TRBV20-1 and TRBJ2-1, with D unresolved. With 5 bases removed from V and 0 bases from J, the gap between germline ends came to 23 bases. Germline V gives CDR1 DFQATT, CDR2 SNEGSKA (reference sequence). This CDR3 has 18 residues. The CDR3 here is CSASRGGQTHNSYNEQFF. As DNA, the CDR3 is TGCAGTGCTTCTCGTGGTGGCCAAACTCATAACTCCTACAATGAGCAGTTCTTC.

This clonotype was picked up a small number of times. The V call is TRBV12-3 or TRBV12-4, the J call TRBJ1-6; the D gene is possibly TRBD1 (5 bases). This CDR3 spans 16 amino acids. The V and J ends lost 5 bases and 6 bases respectively, with 17 bases between them. CDR3 DNA: TGTGCCAGCAGTAGAAGCTCCGGGACGGTTAATTCACCCCTCCACTTT. This sequence encodes CASSRSSGTVNSPLHF.

This clonotype has more than one count but fewer than ten. This chain joins TRBV7-8 and TRBJ2-7; TRBD1 aligns across 7 bases. Germline CDR1 and CDR2: SGHVS and FQNEAQ. CDR3 length: 13 amino acids. V gave up 5 bases and J gave up 3 bases; unmatched junction bases: 4. This CDR3 is CASSGDRVYEQYF. CDR3 nucleotide sequence: TGTGCCAGCAGCGGGGACAGAGTCTACGAGCAGTACTTC.

This clonotype has only a few counts. The chain uses TRBV9 and TRBJ2-5; either TRBD1 or TRBD2 may fit D (6 bases each). CDR3 length: 14 amino acids. The germline CDR1 and CDR2 sequences are SGDLS and YYNGEE. The V end lost 0 bases, the J end lost 5 bases, and 11 bases lay between the germline ends. Here the CDR3 DNA reads TGTGCCAGCAGCGTAGTAGGGGGGCTGGAGACCCAGTACTTC. It is translated as CASSVVGGLETQYF. The whole variable domain, remainder taken from reference TRBV9 and TRBJ2-5, is DSGVTQTPKHLITATGQRVTLRCSPRSGDLSVYWYQQSLDQGLQFLIQYYNGEERAKGNILERFSAQQFPDLHSELNLSSLELGDSALYFCASSVVGGLETQYFGPGTRLLVL.

This rearrangement joins TRBV29-1 to TRBJ1-5, with a tentative D call TRBD1 (6 bases). CDR3 length: 13 amino acids. CDR1 is SQVTM, CDR2 ANQGSEA, per germline. V dropped 4 bases and J dropped 4 bases, with 11 bases sitting between them. Here the CDR3 reads CSVAKGGNQPQHF. CDR3 nucleotide sequence: TGCAGCGTTGCTAAGGGGGGGAATCAGCCCCAGCATTTT.